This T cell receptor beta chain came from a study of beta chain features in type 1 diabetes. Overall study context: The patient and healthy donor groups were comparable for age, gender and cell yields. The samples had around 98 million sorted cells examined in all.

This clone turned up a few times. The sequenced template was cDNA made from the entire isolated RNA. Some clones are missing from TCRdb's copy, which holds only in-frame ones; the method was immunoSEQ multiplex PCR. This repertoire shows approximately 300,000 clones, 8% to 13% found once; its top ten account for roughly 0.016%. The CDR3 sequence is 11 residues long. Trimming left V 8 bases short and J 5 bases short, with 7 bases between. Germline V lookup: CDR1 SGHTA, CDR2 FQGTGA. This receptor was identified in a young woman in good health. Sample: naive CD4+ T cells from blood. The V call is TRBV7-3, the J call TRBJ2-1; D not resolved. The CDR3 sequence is CASPIDNEQFF. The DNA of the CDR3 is TGTGCCAGCCCCATAGACAATGAGCAGTTCTTC.